This record concerns one T cell receptor (beta chain) sequence. The antigen is not known. The data were taken from a study of lymphopenia after photon versus proton radiotherapy. Germline V gives CDR1 SGHVS, CDR2 FQNEAQ. Deletions cut 1 base from V and 8 bases from J, with 12 bases between. There are 14 residues in the CDR3. The protocol was immunoSEQ multiplex PCR, while the TCRdb copy is restricted to in-frame clones and leaves out a portion. The table includes 37,000 or so clones, under 90% detected once. Study-wide points: Relative stability marked proton patients; photon patients lost diversity and naive cells. Only patients who died were analyzed for survival; proton advantage is unproven. After the lymphocyte nadir, photon-treated repertoires showed oligoclonal expansion, especially of CD8+ Temra cells.

The input for sequencing was peripheral blood, taken from a patient treated with photon-based radiotherapy. This receptor was identified in a man aged 50-59 years with gastric cancer. The chain has TRBV7-8 and TRBJ2-1; no clear D gene. CDR3 amino acids: CASSLVVLSHEQFF. For the CDR3, the DNA is TGTGCCAGCAGCTTAGTAGTTCTTTCCCATGAGCAGTTCTTC. Variable domain in full (rest from reference TRBV7-8 and TRBJ2-1): GAGVSQSPRYKVAKRGQDVALRCDPISGHVSLFWYQQALGQGPEFLTYFQNEAQLDKSGLPSDRFFAERPEGSVSTLKIQRTQQEDSAVYLCASSLVVLSHEQFFGPGTRLTVL.